The entry below describes one TCR beta chain. These data originate in a study of shared clonotypes between healthy human individuals. V was cut by 5 bases and J by 0 bases, with 11 bases left in between. Per germline, CDR1 MNHEY and CDR2 SVGAGI. The CDR3 extends over 14 amino acids. Some clones are missing from TCRdb's copy, which holds only in-frame ones; the method was immunoSEQ multiplex PCR. The sample lists 2 million to 2.5 million clones, 95% occurring once. Sequenced material: naive CD4+ T cells sorted from blood. Subset in this sample: CD45RA+ positively selected. The source of this sequence is a man in his late teens or twenties in good health. The chain combines TRBV6-5 with TRBJ2-7; D is unresolved. CDR3 residues: CASSRIVVSYEQYF. In nucleotides, the CDR3 is TGTGCCAGCAGTCGGATAGTGGTCTCCTACGAGCAGTACTTC.